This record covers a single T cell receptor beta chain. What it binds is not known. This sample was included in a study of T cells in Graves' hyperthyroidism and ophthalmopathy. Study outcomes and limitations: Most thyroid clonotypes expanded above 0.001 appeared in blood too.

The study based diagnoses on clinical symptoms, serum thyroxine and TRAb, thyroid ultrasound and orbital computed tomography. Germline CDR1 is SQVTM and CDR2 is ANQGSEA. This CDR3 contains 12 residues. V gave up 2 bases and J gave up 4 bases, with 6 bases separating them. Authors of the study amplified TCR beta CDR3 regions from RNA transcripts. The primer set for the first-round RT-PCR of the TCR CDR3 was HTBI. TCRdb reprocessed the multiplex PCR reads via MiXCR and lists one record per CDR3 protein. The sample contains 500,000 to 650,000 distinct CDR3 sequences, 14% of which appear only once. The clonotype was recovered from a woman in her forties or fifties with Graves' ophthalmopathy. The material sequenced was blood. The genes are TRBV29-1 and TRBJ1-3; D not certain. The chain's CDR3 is CSVESAGNTIYF. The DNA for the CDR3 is TGCAGCGTTGAATCGGCCGGAAACACCATATATTTT.